This T cell receptor beta chain was captured by sequencing in a study of CD8 T cells in Susac syndrome. Random hexamers were used to reverse transcribe the RNA input (roughly 0.5 to 1 ug). Multiplex PCR with immunoSEQ amplified the TCR beta CDR3 across 54 Vbeta and 13 Jbeta. TCRdb re-derived calls from the immunoSEQ multiplex PCR reads in MiXCR, one entry per CDR3 protein. The sample consists of about 160,000 distinct CDR3 sequences, 90% to 95% of them appearing once. The CDR3 contains 16 residues. The V gene's germline CDR1 is SNHLY and CDR2 FYNNEI. The ends were cut back, 6 bases at V and 3 bases at J, with 20 bases in the middle.

Sequenced input: CD4+ T cells from PBMCs. The chain uses TRBV2 and TRBJ2-5; possibly TRBD2 for D (7 bases). This clonotype originated in a human donor in good health. The CDR3 sequence: CASRGGAGQIKETQYF. The CDR3 DNA reads as TGTGCCAGCAGGGGGGGGGCGGGCCAAATCAAAGAGACCCAGTACTTC.